The 27 T cell receptor beta chains below were found in one sample sequenced in a study of blood T cell repertoires in COVID-19. Method: immunoSEQ multiplex PCR; TCRdb's copy keeps in-frame clones and lacks some. The sample carries some 700,000 clones, about 87% recorded once. The sample comprised peripheral blood. The receptor source for this set is a woman under 30 with acute or convalescent COVID-19.

V usage is TRBV5-1 and J usage is TRBJ2-1, with 8 bases that match TRBD2. Germline assignment: CDR1 SGHRS and CDR2 YFSETQ. Trimming took 1 base from V and 5 from J; bases not matched to a gene: 2. The CDR3 loop spans 14 amino acids. The CDR3, as DNA: TGCGCCAGCAGCTTGTTACTAGCGGACAATGAGCAGTTCTTC. Its translation is CASSLLLADNEQFF. Using reference TRBV5-1 and TRBJ2-1 for the parts outside the CDR3, the full variable domain is KAGVTQTPRYLIKTRGQQVTLSCSPISGHRSVSWYQQTPGQGLQFLFEYFSETQRNKGNFPGRFSGRQFSNSRSEMNVSTLELGDSALYLCASSLLLADNEQFFGPGTRLTVL.

The J gene is TRBJ2-5, the V gene TRBV5-6; D not certain. Germline V gene data show CDR1 as SGHDT and CDR2 as YYEEEE. The CDR3 extends over 13 amino acids. The ends were cut back, 0 bases at V and 5 bases at J, with 8 bases in the middle. This CDR3 is CASSLASGETQYF. In DNA, the CDR3 is TGTGCCAGCAGCTTGGCGTCGGGTGAGACCCAGTACTTC.

The V and J genes are TRBV2 and TRBJ2-5; weak D call: TRBD2 (5 bases). The V end lost 7 bases, the J end lost 5 bases, and 17 bases lay between the germline ends. This CDR3 contains 14 residues. The germline V gene has CDR1 SNHLY and CDR2 FYNNEI. The CDR3 spells CASTWESGRETQYF. CDR3 in DNA: TGTGCCAGCACATGGGAGAGCGGTAGGGAGACCCAGTACTTC. Full variable domain (outside the CDR3, taken from reference TRBV2 and TRBJ2-5): EPEVTQTPSHQVTQMGQEVILRCVPISNHLYFYWYRQILGQKVEFLVSFYNNEISEKSEIFDDQFSVERPDGSNFTLKIRSTKLEDSAMYFCASTWESGRETQYFGPGTRLLVL.

J is TRBJ2-2 and V is TRBV9; the D gene is possibly TRBD1 (6 bases). Trimming removed 0 bases at V and 7 bases at J, with 13 bases between. This CDR3 spans 15 amino acids. Germline-derived CDR1 and CDR2 are SGDLS and YYNGEE. CDR3 protein: CASSVEGHPVGELFF. CDR3 coding DNA: TGTGCCAGCAGCGTAGAGGGACACCCGGTCGGGGAGCTGTTTTTT.

In DNA, the CDR3 is TGTGCCAGCAGTTTGAGGACAGGGTCAAACTATGGCTACACCTTC. Encoded protein: CASSLRTGSNYGYTF. This chain links TRBV27 with TRBJ1-2; 8 nucleotides line up with TRBD1. Per germline, CDR1 MNHEY and CDR2 SMNVEV (reference sequence). The J segment lost 2 bases and the V segment lost 3 bases, leaving 5 bases of the junction unmatched. This CDR3 has 15 residues.

The V call is TRBV20-1, the J call TRBJ2-7; D gene uncertain. CDR1 and CDR2 from the germline V gene are DFQATT and SNEGSKA (reference sequence). V was pared by 3 bases and J by 2 bases, with 5 bases between. This CDR3 is built from 11 residues. The CDR3 sequence is CSASTTYEQYF. DNA of the CDR3: TGCAGTGCTAGTACAACCTACGAGCAGTACTTC.

This chain joins TRBV19 and TRBJ1-1, with 8 bases matching TRBD1. Germline lookup yields CDR1 LNHDA and CDR2 SQIVND (reference sequence). The CDR3 extends over 16 amino acids. V shed 5 bases and J 0 bases; nucleotides not matched to a gene: 8. The CDR3 loop is CASSWTGRGMNTEAFF. The CDR3 DNA reads as TGTGCCAGTAGTTGGACAGGGAGGGGGATGAACACTGAAGCTTTCTTT.

This rearrangement joins TRBV7-2 to TRBJ1-2; no definite D call. V lost 5 bases and J lost 8, with 21 bases in between. CDR3 length: 15 amino acids. Germline values: CDR1 SGHTA, CDR2 FQGNSA. The CDR3 sequence: CASSPRTARELGYTF. CDR3 in DNA: TGTGCCAGCAGCCCTCGGACGGCCCGGGAACTGGGCTACACCTTC.

This clone came up a few times. The chain carries TRBV6-4 and TRBJ1-2; no clear D. The CDR3 loop spans 17 amino acids. Deletions cut 0 bases from V and 3 bases from J, with 17 bases between. Germline assignment: CDR1 MRHNA and CDR2 SNTAGT. The CDR3 nucleotides are TGTGCCAGCAGTGACTCGATCCAACAGCTTGGATACTATGGCTACACCTTC. Protein: CASSDSIQQLGYYGYTF.

The V gene is TRBV7-9, the J gene TRBJ1-4, with 9 bases that match TRBD1. The V gene's germline CDR1 is SEHNR and CDR2 FQNEAQ (reference sequence). V lost 5 bases and J lost 7; bases outside the gene matches: 17. The CDR3 is 18 residues long. DNA for the CDR3: TGTGCCAGCAGCCCGATTACCCCCTCCGGGACAGGGATTGAAAAACTGTTTTTT. Protein product: CASSPITPSGTGIEKLFF.

The V call is TRBV2, the J call TRBJ1-4; 11 bases line up with TRBD1. This CDR3 region has 15 residues. V trimming: 5 bases; J trimming: 7 bases; junction bases outside the gene matches: 6. Germline V gives CDR1 SNHLY, CDR2 FYNNEI. CDR3 in amino acids: CASSPGQGAGEKLFF. Here the CDR3 DNA reads TGTGCCAGCAGTCCCGGACAGGGGGCAGGTGAAAAACTGTTTTTT.

In DNA form, the CDR3 reads TGTGCCAGCAGTCTTACGGGGGTCGAACCCCTCCACTTT. Its translation: CASSLTGVEPLHF. The rearrangement joins TRBV6-5 to TRBJ1-6, with a possible D match to TRBD1 (5 bases). This CDR3 spans 13 amino acids. CDR1 is MNHEY and CDR2 is SVGAGI in the germline V gene. V lost 5 bases, J lost 12 bases, and 14 bases lay in between.

The chain joins TRBV7-8 to TRBJ1-2, with TRBD1 matching over 9 bases. J gave up 8 bases and V 5 bases, and 3 bases lay outside the gene matches. The CDR3 extends over 12 amino acids. Germline V CDR1 and CDR2: SGHVS, FQNEAQ. In DNA, the CDR3 is TGTGCCAGCAGCCGACAGGGGGTAGGCTACACCTTC. Its protein product is CASSRQGVGYTF. Supplemented by reference TRBV7-8 and TRBJ1-2, the full variable domain reads GAGVSQSPRYKVAKRGQDVALRCDPISGHVSLFWYQQALGQGPEFLTYFQNEAQLDKSGLPSDRFFAERPEGSVSTLKIQRTQQEDSAVYLCASSRQGVGYTFGSGTRLTVV.

The chain joins TRBV9 to TRBJ1-2; no reliable D call. V gave up 1 base and J gave up 5 bases, with 15 bases separating them. The germline gives CDR1 SGDLS, CDR2 YYNGEE. This CDR3 has 15 amino acids. CDR3 sequence reads: CASSVSPGSNYGYTF. CDR3 bases: TGTGCCAGCAGCGTAAGCCCTGGTAGTAATTATGGCTACACCTTC.

V and J are TRBV20-1 and TRBJ2-1; D perhaps matches TRBD2 (7 bases). V shed 3 bases and J shed 10 bases, with 22 bases lying between them. CDR3 size: 15 residues. CDR1 and CDR2 from the germline V gene are DFQATT and SNEGSKA (reference sequence). The CDR3 DNA sequence: TGCAGTGCTAGTGTCTGGGGGGGCCATGATCAGGAGCAGTTCTTC. This codes for CSASVWGGHDQEQFF.

V gene TRBV30 combines with J gene TRBJ1-2; the match to TRBD1 covers 8 bases. Losses at the gene ends were 5 bases for V and 5 bases for J; bases not matched to a gene: 7. The CDR3 spans 13 residues. Germline loops: CDR1 GTSNPN, CDR2 SVGIG (reference sequence). The CDR3 DNA reads as TGTGCCTGGTGTTGGACAGGGAGTTATGGCTACACCTTC. This codes for CAWCWTGSYGYTF.

The rearrangement links TRBV5-4 to TRBJ1-3; TRBD1 matches at 7 bases. V lost 0 bases, J lost 1 base, and 10 bases stayed unmatched. CDR3 length equals 18 residues. Germline CDR1 and CDR2: SGHNT and YYREEE (reference sequence). The CDR3 DNA reads TGTGCCAGCAGCTTGGCAGGGGGTATTCCACCTTCTGGAAACACCATATATTTT. It encodes CASSLAGGIPPSGNTIYF. Based on the CDR3 plus reference TRBV5-4 and TRBJ1-3, the full variable domain is ETGVTQSPTHLIKTRGQQVTLRCSSQSGHNTVSWYQQALGQGPQFIFQYYREEENGRGNFPPRFSGLQFPNYSSELNVNALELDDSALYLCASSLAGGIPPSGNTIYFGEGSWLTVV.

The chain carries TRBV9 and TRBJ2-1; TRBD1 is a possible D gene (6 bases). With 0 bases removed from V and 7 bases from J, the gap between germline ends came to 14 bases. The CDR3 consists of 15 residues. Germline V CDR1 and CDR2: SGDLS, YYNGEE. This CDR3 reads CASSVEAADRNEQFF. CDR3 coding DNA: TGTGCCAGCAGCGTAGAGGCAGCTGACAGGAATGAGCAGTTCTTC.

A remark on this clone: Its ends do not fully match the called genes, so a read error is possible. This chain links TRBV2 with TRBJ1-1; 7 bases map to TRBD1. Germline assignment: CDR1 SNHLY and CDR2 FYNNEI. The length of the CDR3 is 13 residues. In DNA, the CDR3 is TGTGCCAGTGACCTCGGGACAGCTGACGCCTTAGTCTTT. Protein product: CASDLGTADALVF.

This chain connects TRBV27 to TRBJ1-2; TRBD1 agrees at 7 bases. Germline loops: CDR1 MNHEY, CDR2 SMNVEV (reference sequence). This CDR3 has 13 residues. The J segment lost 4 bases and the V segment lost 6 bases, leaving 5 bases of the junction unmatched. The CDR3 is CASRGDSLYGYTF. The DNA of the CDR3 is TGTGCCAGCAGGGGGGACAGCCTCTATGGCTACACCTTC.

V and J are TRBV7-8 and TRBJ1-6; a possible D gene is TRBD1 (6 bases). CDR1 and CDR2 (germline): SGHVS, FQNEAQ. This CDR3 region has 14 residues. V gave up 4 bases and J gave up 6 bases, with 10 bases separating them. This CDR3 reads CASSSGTSNSPLHF. The CDR3 nucleotides read TGTGCCAGCAGCTCCGGGACAAGTAATTCACCCCTCCACTTT.

Points on this clone: This specimen includes other DNA sequences encoding the same CDR3. This chain connects TRBV12-3 or TRBV12-4 to TRBJ1-1; tentative D call: TRBD1 (5 bases). There are 13 residues in the CDR3. The V gene lost 3 bases and the J gene lost 1 base, with 6 bases spanning the gap. The CDR3 protein is CASSFQGNTEAFF. The CDR3, as DNA: TGTGCCAGCAGTTTTCAGGGGAACACTGAAGCTTTCTTT.

J is TRBJ1-4 and V is TRBV28, with D possibly being TRBD1 (5 bases). Germline V gene data show CDR1 as MDHEN and CDR2 as SYDVKM. With 3 bases removed from V and 8 bases from J, the gap between germline ends came to 13 bases. CDR3 length: 14 residues. In DNA form, the CDR3 reads TGTGCCAGCAGTTTTGGCAGGGCCGGGGAAAAACTGTTTTTT. This translates into CASSFGRAGEKLFF.

The V gene is TRBV11-2, the J gene TRBJ2-1; a weak D match, TRBD2 (6 bases). In germline, CDR1 is SGHAT, CDR2 FQNNGV. The ends were cut back, 5 bases at V and 0 bases at J, with 8 bases in the middle. The CDR3 runs 14 residues. Here the CDR3 reads CASSRTNSYNEQFF. The CDR3 DNA sequence: TGTGCCAGCAGCCGGACTAACTCCTACAATGAGCAGTTCTTC. Full variable domain (rest looked up from reference TRBV11-2 and TRBJ2-1): EAGVAQSPRYKIIEKRQSVAFWCNPISGHATLYWYQQILGQGPKLLIQFQNNGVVDDSQLPKDRFSAERLKGVDSTLKIQPAKLEDSAVYLCASSRTNSYNEQFFGPGTRLTVL.

The DNA for the CDR3 is TGCAGTGCTAGTCCGGGACTAGTGTTAACGCAGTATTTT. Its translation is CSASPGLVLTQYF. The chain has TRBV20-1 and TRBJ2-3; 8 bases map to TRBD2. Trimming removed 3 bases from V and 9 bases from J; junction bases left unmatched: 8. CDR3 length: 13 residues. Germline V gene sequence: CDR1 DFQATT, CDR2 SNEGSKA (reference sequence).

The chain is built from TRBV5-1 and TRBJ1-3, with D perhaps TRBD1 (5 bases). This CDR3 region has 17 residues. Germline V gene lookup returns CDR1 SGHRS and CDR2 YFSETQ. Trimming stripped 5 bases from V and 0 bases from J, with 18 bases between. The CDR3 reads CASRSSVAGGSGNTIYF. As DNA, the CDR3 is TGCGCCAGCAGATCCAGTGTGGCGGGGGGCTCTGGAAACACCATATATTTT.

The genes are TRBV7-2 and TRBJ1-2; D call uncertain. V lost 3 bases to trimming and J lost 6 bases, with 17 bases between them. CDR3 length: 15 amino acids. CDR1 SGHTA and CDR2 FQGNSA come from the germline V gene. Written as DNA, the CDR3 is TGTGCCAGCAGCTTCCAGGCCCCCCTTTCAGATGGCTACACCTTC. It specifies CASSFQAPLSDGYTF. Based on the CDR3 plus reference TRBV7-2 and TRBJ1-2, the full variable domain is GAGVSQSPSNKVTEKGKDVELRCDPISGHTALYWYRQSLGQGLEFLIYFQGNSAPDKSGLPSDRFSAERTGGSVSTLTIQRTQQEDSAVYLCASSFQAPLSDGYTFGSGTRLTVV.